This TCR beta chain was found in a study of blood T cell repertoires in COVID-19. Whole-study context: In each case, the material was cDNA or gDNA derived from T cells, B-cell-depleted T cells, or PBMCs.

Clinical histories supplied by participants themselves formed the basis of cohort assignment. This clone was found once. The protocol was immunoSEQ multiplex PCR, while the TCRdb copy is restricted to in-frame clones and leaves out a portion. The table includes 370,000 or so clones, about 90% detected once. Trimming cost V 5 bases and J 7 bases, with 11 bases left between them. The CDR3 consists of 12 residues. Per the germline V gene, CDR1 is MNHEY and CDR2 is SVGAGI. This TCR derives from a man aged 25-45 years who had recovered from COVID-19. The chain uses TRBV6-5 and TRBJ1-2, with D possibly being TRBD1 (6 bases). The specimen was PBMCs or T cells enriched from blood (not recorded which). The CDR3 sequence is CASSPRGLGYTF. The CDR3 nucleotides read TGTGCCAGCAGTCCCAGGGGCCTTGGCTACACCTTC.